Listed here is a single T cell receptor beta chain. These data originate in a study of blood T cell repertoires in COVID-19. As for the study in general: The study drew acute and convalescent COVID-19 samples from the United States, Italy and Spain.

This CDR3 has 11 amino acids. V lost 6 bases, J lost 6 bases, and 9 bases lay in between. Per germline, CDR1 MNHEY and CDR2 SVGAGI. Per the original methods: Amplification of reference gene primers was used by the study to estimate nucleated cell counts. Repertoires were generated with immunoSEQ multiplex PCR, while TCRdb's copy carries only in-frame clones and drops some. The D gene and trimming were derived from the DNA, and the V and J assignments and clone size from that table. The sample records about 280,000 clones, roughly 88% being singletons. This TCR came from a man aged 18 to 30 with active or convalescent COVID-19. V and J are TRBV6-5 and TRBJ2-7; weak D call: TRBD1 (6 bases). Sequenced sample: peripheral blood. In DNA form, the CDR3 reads TGTGCCAGCAGCACAGGGTTCGAGCAGTACTTC. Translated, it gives CASSTGFEQYF.